This entry lists 24 T cell receptor beta chains sequenced from one sample in a study of shared clonotypes between healthy human individuals. The protocol was immunoSEQ multiplex PCR, while the TCRdb copy is restricted to in-frame clones and leaves out a portion. This sample has roughly 770,000 clones, with 96% found just once. CD45RO negativity and positive selection for CCR7 defined naive CD8 cells, a population that excluded terminally differentiated effector memory CD45RA+ cells. The sequenced material came from naive CD8+ T cells sorted from blood. These receptor sequences come from a man younger than 45 in good health.

Notes on this clone: Other DNA sequences within the sample encode an identical CDR3. V usage is TRBV9 and J usage is TRBJ2-7, with D possibly TRBD2 on 6 matching bases. V gave up 0 bases and J gave up 3 bases, with 10 bases separating them. The CDR3 has 14 amino acids. Germline CDR1 reads SGDLS; CDR2 reads YYNGEE. Here the CDR3 reads CASSVGSSGYEQYF. The CDR3 bases are TGTGCCAGCAGCGTAGGGAGTAGCGGCTACGAGCAGTACTTC.

This clone was recorded only once. The V and J genes are TRBV29-1 and TRBJ2-2, with TRBD2 matching over 13 bases. V dropped 6 bases and J dropped 6; count of bases not matched to a gene: 10. The CDR3 covers 16 residues. Germline values: CDR1 SQVTM, CDR2 ANQGSEA. CDR3 sequence reads: CSVVGGLAGFPGELFF. The CDR3 bases are TGCAGCGTCGTCGGGGGACTAGCGGGATTCCCCGGGGAGCTGTTTTTT.

V is TRBV5-1 and J is TRBJ2-5; possible D gene TRBD2, 5 bases. Germline CDR1 SGHRS, CDR2 YFSETQ. The CDR3 covers 13 residues. V was cut by 2 bases and J by 5 bases, with 10 bases left in between. The DNA of the CDR3 is TGCGCCAGCAGCTTTCCCGAGCGGGAGACCCAGTACTTC. Encoded protein: CASSFPERETQYF.

The chain joins TRBV7-2 to TRBJ2-7, with TRBD1 matching over 8 bases. The J segment lost 6 bases and the V segment lost 5 bases, leaving 12 bases of the junction unmatched. Germline V gene sequence: CDR1 SGHTA, CDR2 FQGNSA. This CDR3 region has 15 residues. The CDR3 sequence: CASSLKTGAAREQYF. Written as DNA, the CDR3 is TGTGCCAGCAGCCTTAAGACAGGGGCGGCCCGCGAGCAGTACTTC.

This clone was picked up one time. The rearrangement joins TRBV27 to TRBJ2-3; no clear D. Germline assignment: CDR1 MNHEY and CDR2 SMNVEV (reference sequence). The CDR3 spans 15 residues. Trimming left V 4 bases short and J 2 bases short, with 13 bases between. The CDR3 loop reads CASSSSPYTTDTQYF. The CDR3 DNA reads TGTGCCAGCAGTTCCTCACCATATACCACAGATACGCAGTATTTT.

The V gene is TRBV18, the J gene TRBJ2-1; D is unclear. The V end lost 6 bases, the J end lost 5 bases, and 8 bases lay between the germline ends. The CDR3 extends over 12 amino acids. Germline CDR1 and CDR2: KGHSH and LQKENI. The CDR3 coding sequence is TGTGCCAGCTCGGACGGTAACAATGAGCAGTTCTTC. It specifies CASSDGNNEQFF. Full variable domain (rest looked up from reference TRBV18 and TRBJ2-1): NAGVMQNPRHLVRRRGQEARLRCSPMKGHSHVYWYRQLPEEGLKFMVYLQKENIIDESGMPKERFSAEFPKEGPSILRIQQVVRGDSAAYFCASSDGNNEQFFGPGTRLTVL.

Concerning this clone: Other DNA variants within this sample encode the same CDR3. This chain connects TRBV18 to TRBJ2-1, with D hard to call. Germline lookup yields CDR1 KGHSH and CDR2 LQKENI. The CDR3 covers 11 residues. V dropped 2 bases and J dropped 8 bases, with 4 bases sitting between them. CDR3 DNA: TGTGCCAGCTCACCAGGACATGAGCAGTTCTTC. Translating gives CASSPGHEQFF.

About this clone: One junction end does not reproduce the germline sequence, and a read error may be involved. The chain combines TRBV6-1 with TRBJ2-7; D may correspond to TRBD1 or TRBD2 (5 bases each). Germline CDR1 and CDR2: MNHNS and SASEGT. This CDR3 spans 15 amino acids. CDR3 sequence (DNA): TGTGCCAGCAGTGAAGCGATAGGGACCTCCCACGAGCAGTACTTC. Translation: CASSEAIGTSHEQYF.

This rearrangement joins TRBV7-9 to TRBJ2-3; D call uncertain. Germline lookup yields CDR1 SEHNR and CDR2 FQNEAQ (reference sequence). V was shortened by 8 bases and J by 0 bases, with 15 bases between the two germline ends. The CDR3 covers 15 residues. The CDR3 is CASLERGTSTDTQYF. CDR3 nucleotides: TGTGCCAGCCTCGAGCGCGGAACTAGCACAGATACGCAGTATTTT.

The V and J genes are TRBV6-5 and TRBJ2-7; D uncertain. Trimming pared 0 bases from V and 3 bases from J, leaving 9 bases between. Germline CDR1 MNHEY, CDR2 SVGAGI. The CDR3 runs to 14 residues. For the CDR3, the DNA is TGTGCCAGCAGTTACTCGAGTGGGGTCTACGAGCAGTACTTC. Its translation is CASSYSSGVYEQYF.

The genes are TRBV11-2 and TRBJ2-7; TRBD1 matches at 11 bases. Germline V gives CDR1 SGHAT, CDR2 FQNNGV. The CDR3 is 15 amino acids. V lost 5 bases, J lost 4 bases, and 7 bases stayed unmatched. The CDR3 here is CASSPLDRGRYEQYF. In nucleotides, the CDR3 is TGTGCCAGCAGCCCCTTGGACAGGGGGCGGTACGAGCAGTACTTC.

This chain uses TRBV2 with TRBJ2-7; possibly TRBD1 for D (5 bases). The length of the CDR3 is 14 residues. V gave up 3 bases and J gave up 2 bases, with 11 bases separating them. Germline values: CDR1 SNHLY, CDR2 FYNNEI. The CDR3 DNA is TGTGCCAGCAGTGAGGGGCCTGGCACCTACGAGCAGTACTTC. Translation gives CASSEGPGTYEQYF.

The CDR3 DNA reads TGTGCCAGCAGCTCCGCCAGGGGGCCTGACGAGCAGTACTTC. Its protein product is CASSSARGPDEQYF. The rearrangement joins TRBV7-8 to TRBJ2-7, with 8 nucleotides matching TRBD1. The V segment lost 4 bases and the J segment 5 bases; nucleotides outside the gene matches: 7. This CDR3 region has 14 residues. Germline values: CDR1 SGHVS, CDR2 FQNEAQ.

The CDR3 coding sequence is TGTGCCAGCAGCACATCGGACGGCCGGCCAGATACGCAGTATTTT. Protein sequence: CASSTSDGRPDTQYF. V and J are TRBV7-9 and TRBJ2-3; no firm D call. The V gene lost 5 bases and the J gene lost 4 bases, with 16 bases spanning the gap. This CDR3 spans 15 amino acids. The germline V gene has CDR1 SEHNR and CDR2 FQNEAQ (reference sequence).

This clone has only one observation. V usage is TRBV27 and J usage is TRBJ2-1, with TRBD2 matching over 8 bases. The CDR3 runs 17 residues. With 3 bases clipped from V and 6 bases from J, the junction kept 13 bases outside the gene matches. Germline loops: CDR1 MNHEY, CDR2 SMNVEV (reference sequence). In DNA, the CDR3 is TGTGCCAGCAGTTTTCCCTGGGGAGCGGGAGAACGCAATGAGCAGTTCTTC. Its translation: CASSFPWGAGERNEQFF.

This rearrangement joins TRBV18 to TRBJ2-7; D is uncertain. From germline, CDR1 is KGHSH and CDR2 LQKENI. Trimming pared 3 bases from V and 5 bases from J, leaving 8 bases between. CDR3 length: 12 residues. This chain's CDR3 is CASSPEEDEQYF. The CDR3 DNA follows: TGTGCCAGCTCACCTGAGGAAGACGAGCAGTACTTC. Combining the CDR3 with reference TRBV18 and TRBJ2-7 gives the whole variable domain NAGVMQNPRHLVRRRGQEARLRCSPMKGHSHVYWYRQLPEEGLKFMVYLQKENIIDESGMPKERFSAEFPKEGPSILRIQQVVRGDSAAYFCASSPEEDEQYFGPGTRLTVT.

The rearrangement uses TRBV9 and TRBJ1-4; unclear D gene. This CDR3 spans 14 amino acids. The ends were cut back, 0 bases at V and 7 bases at J, with 10 bases in the middle. Germline assignment: CDR1 SGDLS and CDR2 YYNGEE. The CDR3 protein is CASSVEGFSEKLFF. CDR3 bases: TGTGCCAGCAGCGTAGAAGGGTTTAGTGAAAAACTGTTTTTT.

J is TRBJ2-7 and V is TRBV7-9; TRBD1 is a possible D gene (5 bases). V lost 0 bases and J lost 5, with 20 bases in between. The CDR3 extends over 17 amino acids. The germline V gene has CDR1 SEHNR and CDR2 FQNEAQ (reference sequence). Here the CDR3 reads CASSLADRGPLGNEQYF. CDR3 nucleotides: TGTGCCAGCAGCTTAGCGGATAGGGGTCCCCTAGGAAACGAGCAGTACTTC.

CDR3 residues: CASSTKKLTSEQYF. The CDR3 DNA sequence: TGTGCCAGTAGTACAAAAAAGCTAACAAGCGAGCAGTACTTC. The gene calls are TRBV19 and TRBJ2-7; D not certain. Germline V gene sequence: CDR1 LNHDA, CDR2 SQIVND (reference sequence). V gave up 4 bases and J gave up 6 bases, with 16 bases separating them. There are 14 residues in the CDR3.

CDR3 in amino acids: CASSSGLSNTGELFF. The CDR3 coding sequence is TGTGCCAGCAGCTCGGGACTCTCAAACACCGGGGAGCTGTTTTTT. The rearrangement joins TRBV5-5 to TRBJ2-2; TRBD2 is a possible D gene (6 bases). CDR3 length: 15 residues. Per the germline V gene, CDR1 is SGHKS and CDR2 is YYEKEE (reference sequence). Deletions cut 3 bases from V and 2 bases from J, with 11 bases between.

The chain employs TRBV7-2 and TRBJ2-7; TRBD1 agrees at 7 bases. Germline loops: CDR1 SGHTA, CDR2 FQGNSA. The ends lost 1 base at V and 3 bases at J; junction bases unmatched: 6. The CDR3 length is 15 residues. CDR3 sequence reads: CASSLEQGMIYEQYF. The CDR3, as DNA: TGTGCCAGCAGCTTAGAACAGGGGATGATCTACGAGCAGTACTTC.

Of note for this clone: Other DNA sequences in the same sample also yield this CDR3. The chain combines TRBV5-1 with TRBJ2-7, with 9 bases that match TRBD1. The CDR3 runs to 14 residues. Germline loops: CDR1 SGHRS, CDR2 YFSETQ. With 4 bases clipped from V and 2 bases from J, the junction kept 4 bases outside the gene matches. CDR3 sequence: CASSPGTGTYEQYF. The CDR3 coding sequence is TGCGCCAGCAGCCCCGGGACAGGGACCTACGAGCAGTACTTC.

The genes are TRBV9 and TRBJ2-7; TRBD2 matches at 12 bases. CDR1 and CDR2 from the germline V gene are SGDLS and YYNGEE. The CDR3 is made up of 15 amino acids. Trimming at V came to 5 bases and at J to 6 bases, leaving 9 bases not matched to a gene. Here the CDR3 reads CASSPRLAGELEQYF. As DNA, the CDR3 is TGTGCCAGCAGTCCCCGACTAGCGGGAGAACTCGAGCAGTACTTC.

This clone occurred once. This chain connects TRBV27 to TRBJ2-2; D is undetermined. The CDR3 is 11 amino acids. V was cut by 10 bases and J by 7 bases, with 10 bases left in between. Germline V gene lookup returns CDR1 MNHEY and CDR2 SMNVEV (reference sequence). The CDR3 coding sequence is TGTGCCACCATGGGCAGCGGGGAGCTGTTTTTT. It codes for CATMGSGELFF.